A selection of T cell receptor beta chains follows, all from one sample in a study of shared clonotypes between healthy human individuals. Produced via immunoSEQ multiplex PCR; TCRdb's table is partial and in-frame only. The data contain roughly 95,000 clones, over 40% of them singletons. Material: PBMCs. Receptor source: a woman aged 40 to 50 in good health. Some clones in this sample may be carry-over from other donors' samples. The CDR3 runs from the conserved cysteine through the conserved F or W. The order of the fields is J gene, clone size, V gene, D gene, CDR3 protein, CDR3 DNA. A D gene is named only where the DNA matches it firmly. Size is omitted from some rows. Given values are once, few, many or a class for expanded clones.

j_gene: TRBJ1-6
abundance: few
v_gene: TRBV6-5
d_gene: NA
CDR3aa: CASSSRRPNSPLHF
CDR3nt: TGTGCCAGCAGTTCCAGACGGCCAAATTCACCCCTCCACTTT

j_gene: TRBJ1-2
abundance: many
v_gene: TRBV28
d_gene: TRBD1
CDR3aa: CASSHAGQGFGGYTF
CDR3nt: TGTGCCAGCAGCCACGCGGGACAGGGCTTTGGTGGCTACACCTTC

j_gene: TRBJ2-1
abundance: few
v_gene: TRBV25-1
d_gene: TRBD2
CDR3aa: CASSVLAGLNNEQFF
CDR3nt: TGTGCCAGCAGTGTACTAGCGGGATTAAACAATGAGCAGTTCTTC

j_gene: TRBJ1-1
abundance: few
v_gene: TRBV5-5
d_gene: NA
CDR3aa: CASSLRTGTNTEAFF
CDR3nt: TGTGCCAGCAGCTTGAGAACAGGCACGAACACTGAAGCTTTCTTT

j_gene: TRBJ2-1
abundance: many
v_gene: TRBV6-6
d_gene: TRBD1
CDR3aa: CASSYSRQGSEQFF
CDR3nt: TGTGCCAGCAGTTACTCGCGACAGGGCAGTGAGCAGTTCTTC

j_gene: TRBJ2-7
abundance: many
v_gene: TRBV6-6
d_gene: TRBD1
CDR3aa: CASSTGQTGEQYF
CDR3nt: TGTGCCAGCAGCACGGGACAGACCGGGGAGCAGTACTTC

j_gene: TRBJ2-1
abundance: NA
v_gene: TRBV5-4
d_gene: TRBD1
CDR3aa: CASSFPQGEEQFF
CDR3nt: TGTGCCAGCAGCTTTCCCCAGGGGGAAGAGCAGTTCTTC

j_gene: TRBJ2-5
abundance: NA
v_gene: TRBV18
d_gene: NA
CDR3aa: CASSPGTQETQYF
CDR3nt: TGTGCCAGCTCACCAGGGACCCAAGAGACCCAGTACTTC

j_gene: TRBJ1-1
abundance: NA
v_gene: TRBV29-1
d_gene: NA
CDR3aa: CSVGGRGTEAFF
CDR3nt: TGCAGCGTTGGCGGCAGGGGCACTGAAGCTTTCTTT

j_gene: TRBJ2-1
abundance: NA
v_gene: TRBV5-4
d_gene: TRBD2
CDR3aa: CASSQEFSGSYNEQFF
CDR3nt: TGTGCCAGCAGCCAAGAGTTTAGCGGGTCCTACAATGAGCAGTTCTTC

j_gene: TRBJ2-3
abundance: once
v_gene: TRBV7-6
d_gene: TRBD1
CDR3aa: CASSVHRGEMPDTQYF
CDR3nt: TGTGCCAGCAGCGTACACAGGGGAGAGATGCCAGATACGCAGTATTTT

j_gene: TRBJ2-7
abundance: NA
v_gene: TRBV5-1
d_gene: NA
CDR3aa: CAGSPPSGTIRSYEQYF
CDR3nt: TGCGCCGGCAGCCCTCCCTCCGGGACAATAAGATCCTACGAGCAGTACTTC

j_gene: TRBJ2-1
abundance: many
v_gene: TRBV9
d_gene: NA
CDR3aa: CASSPRGSESYNEQFF
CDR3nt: TGTGCCAGCAGCCCCCGGGGGAGCGAATCCTACAATGAGCAGTTCTTC

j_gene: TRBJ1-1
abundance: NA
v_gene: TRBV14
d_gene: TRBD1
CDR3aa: CASSRHEGQMNTEAFF
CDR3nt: TGTGCCAGCAGCCGGCACGAGGGACAGATGAACACTGAAGCTTTCTTT

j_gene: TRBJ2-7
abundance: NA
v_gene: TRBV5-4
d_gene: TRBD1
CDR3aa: CASSLGGTENF
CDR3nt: TGTGCCAGCAGCTTGGGTGGGACAGAAAACTTC

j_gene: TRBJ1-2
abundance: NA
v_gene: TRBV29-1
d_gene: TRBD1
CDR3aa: CSVLDRADYGYTF
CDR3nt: TGCAGCGTCCTGGACAGGGCGGACTATGGCTACACCTTC

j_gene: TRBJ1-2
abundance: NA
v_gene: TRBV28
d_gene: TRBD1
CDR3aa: CASSPPGQGAAYGYTF
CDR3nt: TGTGCCAGCAGTCCACCCGGACAGGGGGCGGCCTATGGCTACACCTTC

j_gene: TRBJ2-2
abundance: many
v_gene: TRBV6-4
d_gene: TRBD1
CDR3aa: CASSDSQGAPGELFF
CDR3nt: TGTGCCAGCAGTGACTCCCAGGGGGCCCCCGGGGAGCTGTTTTTT

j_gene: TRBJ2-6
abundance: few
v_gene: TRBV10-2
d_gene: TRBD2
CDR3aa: CASRGTSGLSGANVLTF
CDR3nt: TGCGCCAGCAGGGGGACTAGCGGGCTCTCTGGGGCCAACGTCCTGACTTTC

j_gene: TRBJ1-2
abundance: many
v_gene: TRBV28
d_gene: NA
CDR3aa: CASSDSYGYTF
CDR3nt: TGTGCCAGCAGCGACAGCTATGGCTACACCTTC